This is a list of T cell receptor beta chains from one sample in a study of identifying expanded T cells in peripheral blood. The method was immunoSEQ multiplex PCR; TCRdb's version includes in-frame clones alone and lacks a portion of them. The table lists 100,000 to 150,000 clones, roughly 80% of them singletons. Sequenced material: blood. Receptor source: a person aged 18-70 years in good health. Both conserved end residues are part of each CDR3. A D gene is named only where the DNA matches it firmly. Expanded clones get a size class; other rows say once, few or many, or leave the size out.

TGTGCCAGTACTCCGACAGGGGCCGAAAACTATGGCTACACCTTC CASTPTGAENYGYTF TRBV19 TRBD1 TRBJ1-2 -
TGTGCCTGGACGATAGGCAGAGGGACAGATACGCAGTATTTT CAWTIGRGTDTQYF TRBV30 - TRBJ2-3 once
TGTGCCAGCAGTGAAAGGAAGACACCTAACTATGGCTACACCTTC CASSERKTPNYGYTF TRBV6-1 - TRBJ1-2 -
TGTGCCAGCAGCCCCTCGGAGGAGGGACAGGGGGTTATGGCAGGGCAGTTCTTC CASSPSEEGQGVMAGQFF TRBV21-1 - TRBJ2-1 once
TGTGCCAGCAGCTTAGACGGGACAGGGCACGGCTACACCTTC CASSLDGTGHGYTF TRBV11-2 TRBD1 TRBJ1-2 -
TGTGCCAGCAGCTTAACCACGCAGCGGGGGAGAGCTTACGAGCAGTACTTC CASSLTTQRGRAYEQYF TRBV11-2 TRBD2 TRBJ2-7 -
TGTGCCAGCAGCGCCGTGGGACTAGCGGAGTACAATGAGCAGTTCTTC CASSAVGLAEYNEQFF TRBV9 TRBD2 TRBJ2-1 -
TGTGCCAGCAGTTGGCAGGGGGGGCGAAACACTGAAGCTTTCTTT CASSWQGGRNTEAFF TRBV6-5 TRBD1 TRBJ1-1 -
TGCGCCAGCAGCCACCCCCAGCCCGACAGGAGGGGACATTCACCCCTCCACTTT CASSHPQPDRRGHSPLHF TRBV4-1 - TRBJ1-6 few
TGTGCCAGCAGCTTGTTGGGGGCTAGTCGTCCCAACTATGGCTACACCTTC CASSLLGASRPNYGYTF TRBV13 - TRBJ1-2 once
TGTGCCAGTAGTATAGATCCCGGACCCAGCACAGATACGCAGTATTTT CASSIDPGPSTDTQYF TRBV19 - TRBJ2-3 -
TGTGCCAGCAGTGATAAGAGACTAGCGGGTGAGCAGTTCTTC CASSDKRLAGEQFF TRBV2 TRBD2 TRBJ2-1 -
TGTGCCAGCAGCTTACTAGCGGCGAGCTACAATGAGCAGTTCTTC CASSLLAASYNEQFF TRBV5-8 TRBD2 TRBJ2-1 -
TGCAGCGTTGAAGATTCGGGTCCCGGGGAGCTGTTTTTT CSVEDSGPGELFF TRBV29-1 - TRBJ2-2 -
TGCGCCAGCAGCCAAGCAAGCACAGATACGCAGTATTTT CASSQASTDTQYF TRBV4-1 - TRBJ2-3 -
TGTGCCAGCAGTGAAATACGGGGGGGCCGAGAGACCCAGTACTTC CASSEIRGGRETQYF TRBV2 TRBD2 TRBJ2-5 once
TGTGCCAGCAGTGAAGCGGCTTTCTATGGCTACACCTTC CASSEAAFYGYTF TRBV6-1 - TRBJ1-2 -
TGTGCCAGCAGCGTCGGGGGGACAGGGGCAGGAAACACCATATATTTT CASSVGGTGAGNTIYF TRBV9 TRBD1 TRBJ1-3 -